Below are 32 T cell receptor beta chains sequenced from a single sample in a study of blood T cells in healthy people across ages. A J-beta primer mix and a sample-barcoded 5' primer were used in a second PCR of about 7 to 12 cycles. Using its own MiXCR run on the 5' RACE reads, TCRdb lists one record per CDR3 protein. Of roughly 700,000 distinct CDR3 sequences in the sample, approximately 29% were seen once. The sequencing sample was made of blood. The origin of the receptors is a woman older than 75 in good health.

V and J are TRBV6-6 and TRBJ2-4; no definite D call. The DNA end is a closer match to TRBJ2-7, so the J assignment may be wrong. Germline loops: CDR1 MNHNY, CDR2 SVGAGI (reference sequence). The CDR3 extends over 14 amino acids. CDR3 loop: CASSSSAAPYEQYF. In nucleotides, the CDR3 is TGTGCCAGCAGTTCCTCTGCAGCGCCCTACGAGCAGTACTTC.

This clonotype was seen repeatedly, ten times or more. The V gene is TRBV3-1, the J gene TRBJ2-7; 12 bases line up with TRBD2. There are 15 residues in the CDR3. CDR1 LGHDT and CDR2 YNNKEL come from the germline V gene (reference sequence). V was pared by 3 bases and J by 2 bases, with 2 bases of the junction left unmatched. CDR3 in amino acids: CASSHPSGGAYEQYF. The CDR3 coding sequence is TGTGCCAGCAGCCATCCTAGCGGGGGGGCCTACGAGCAGTACTTC.

This clonotype occurred many times. The gene calls are TRBV20-1 and TRBJ2-1; perhaps D is TRBD1 or TRBD2 (6 bases each). Between the trimmed V and J ends, which lost 4 bases and 10 bases, there was a span of 14 bases. CDR1 is DFQATT, CDR2 SNEGSKA, per germline (reference sequence). This CDR3 contains 12 residues. CDR3 coding DNA: TGCAGTGCTAACGGGGGCTTAGGAGAGCAGTTCTTC. Protein sequence: CSANGGLGEQFF.

About this clonotype itself: Since a much larger clone is just one base distant, this may be a read error. CDR3 bases: TGTGCCAGCAGTTTAAGGCCAGACAATCAGCCCCAGCATTTT. Translated, it gives CASSLRPDNQPQHF. The chain joins TRBV27 to TRBJ1-5; D unresolved. The CDR3 contains 14 residues. Trimming removed 2 bases at V and 3 bases at J, with 8 bases between. In germline, CDR1 is MNHEY, CDR2 SMNVEV (reference sequence).

The table lists this clonotype with a count of one. CDR3 region: CASSEENSRIEQFF. The CDR3 DNA reads as TGTGCCAGCAGTGAAGAAAATTCTCGGATTGAGCAGTTCTTC. The chain couples TRBV5-6 to TRBJ2-1; D unclear. The germline V gene encodes CDR1 SGHDT and CDR2 YYEEEE. The CDR3 length is 14 residues. Trimming took 5 bases from V and 9 from J, leaving 18 bases between them.

Notes on this clonotype: Possible read error: a much larger clone is one base away. This chain links TRBV9 with TRBJ2-1; D may match TRBD1 or TRBD2 (5 bases each). Germline lookup yields CDR1 SGDLS and CDR2 YYNGEE. This CDR3 comprises 15 residues. The CDR3 region is CASSGEGSLGNGQFF. The CDR3 coding sequence is TGTGCCAGCAGCGGTGAGGGGTCTTTGGGCAATGGGCAGTTCTTC.

Comment on this clonotype: Its ends do not fully match the called genes, so a read error is possible. V usage is TRBV7-9 and J usage is TRBJ1-4; 7 nucleotides line up with TRBD1. CDR3 length: 15 residues. Germline-derived CDR1 and CDR2 are SEHNR and FQNEAQ (reference sequence). The CDR3 reads CASSSSTGTNEKRFF. The CDR3 nucleotides read TGTGCCAGCAGCTCCTCGACAGGGACTAATGAAAAACGGTTTTTT.

This clonotype was seen more than once but under ten times. The chain uses TRBV7-9 and TRBJ2-5, with D perhaps assigned TRBD1 or TRBD2 (6 bases each). V lost 5 bases to trimming and J lost 1 base, with 29 bases between them. CDR1 SEHNR and CDR2 FQNEAQ come from the germline V gene (reference sequence). This CDR3 spans 20 amino acids. The CDR3 sequence: CASSLRGGTVTLRPQETQYF. The DNA for the CDR3 is TGTGCCAGCAGCCTCAGGGGCGGGACGGTCACCCTCCGCCCCCAAGAGACCCAGTACTTC.

The chain is built from TRBV20-1 and TRBJ1-1; perhaps TRBD1 as D (5 bases). Germline loops: CDR1 DFQATT, CDR2 SNEGSKA (reference sequence). This CDR3 has 15 amino acids. V shed 3 bases and J shed 1 base, with 15 bases lying between them. The CDR3 is CSARGLGHRNTEAFF. The DNA for the CDR3 is TGCAGTGCTAGGGGGCTGGGTCACCGGAACACTGAAGCTTTCTTT.

This clonotype was detected ten times or more. The chain has TRBV18 and TRBJ1-2; the D is unclear. V was clipped by 2 bases and J by 5 bases, with 9 bases between them. Germline V gene lookup returns CDR1 KGHSH and CDR2 LQKENI. The CDR3 contains 13 residues. Here the CDR3 reads CASSPTALYGYTF. CDR3 DNA sequence: TGTGCCAGCTCACCAACGGCACTTTATGGCTACACCTTC.

This clonotype was counted at least ten times. This chain joins TRBV20-1 and TRBJ2-1, with 8 bases matching TRBD2. The CDR3 covers 13 residues. V lost 3 bases to trimming and J lost 7 bases; unmatched junction nucleotides: 5. The germline V gene has CDR1 DFQATT and CDR2 SNEGSKA (reference sequence). The CDR3 coding sequence is TGCAGTGCTAGCGGGGGGGCCCGGAATGAGCAGTTCTTC. Translation: CSASGGARNEQFF.

This clonotype was seen many times. The CDR3 is CAISESGGGTEAFF. CDR3 sequence (DNA): TGTGCCATCAGTGAGTCGGGGGGAGGCACTGAAGCTTTCTTT. The chain has TRBV10-3 and TRBJ1-1; possible D gene TRBD1, 5 bases. V shed 0 bases and J shed 4 bases, with 9 bases lying between them. The CDR3 totals 14 residues. Germline V CDR1 and CDR2: ENHRY, SYGVKD.

The CDR3 coding sequence is TGCGCCAGCGGTTTTCGGGGGCGGGACACTGAAGCTTTCTTT. This encodes CASGFRGRDTEAFF. The chain uses TRBV5-1 and TRBJ1-1, with D maybe TRBD1 (6 bases). Trimming removed 7 bases at V and 3 bases at J, with 16 bases between. This CDR3 contains 14 residues. Germline V gene sequence: CDR1 SGHRS, CDR2 YFSETQ.

Written as DNA, the CDR3 is TGCAGTGCTAGAGATCGGGACAGGGTGAACACTGAAGCTTTCTTT. Translated: CSARDRDRVNTEAFF. The chain links TRBV20-1 to TRBJ1-1; the match to TRBD1 covers 9 bases. The V gene end was trimmed by 0 bases and the J gene end by 0 bases; junction bases not matched to a gene: 2. The CDR3 runs 15 residues. Germline values: CDR1 DFQATT, CDR2 SNEGSKA (reference sequence).

This clonotype occurred many times. The rearrangement uses TRBV5-1 and TRBJ2-7; D might be TRBD2 (5 bases). V lost 7 bases and J lost 3, with 20 bases in between. CDR3 size: 15 residues. CDR1 is SGHRS and CDR2 is YFSETQ in the germline V gene. CDR3 bases: TGCGCCAGCCAACAAGAGGCAGCTAGCAACTACGAGCAGTACTTC. Encoded protein: CASQQEAASNYEQYF.

Comment on this clonotype: This may be a read error, as it is one base from a much larger clone. This chain joins TRBV5-1 and TRBJ2-5; the D gene could be TRBD1 or TRBD2 (5 bases each). TRBJ2-7 explains the end of the DNA better; the J call may be wrong. This CDR3 is 14 amino acids long. Germline V lookup: CDR1 SGHRS, CDR2 YFSETQ. As DNA, the CDR3 is TGCGCCAGCAGCTGGGAGTGGGGCACCTACGAGCAGTACTTC. Its protein product is CASSWEWGTYEQYF.

This clonotype turned up a few times. V is TRBV3-1 and J is TRBJ1-1; TRBD1 might be the D (6 bases). The CDR3 sequence is 14 residues long. With 4 bases removed from V and 6 bases from J, the gap between germline ends came to 15 bases. The germline gives CDR1 LGHDT, CDR2 YNNKEL (reference sequence). In nucleotides, the CDR3 is TGTGCCAGCAGCCGAAAAGGGACAAAAGCTGAAGCTTTCTTT. This encodes CASSRKGTKAEAFF.

In DNA form, the CDR3 reads TGTGCCAGCAGCTTGGAAGGACAGGGCGGGGGCTACACCTTC. Protein product: CASSLEGQGGGYTF. The V and J genes are TRBV5-5 and TRBJ1-2; 8 bases align to TRBD1. V trimming: 0 bases; J trimming: 8 bases; junction bases outside the gene matches: 6. The germline V gene encodes CDR1 SGHKS and CDR2 YYEKEE (reference sequence). The CDR3 totals 14 residues.

Turning to this clonotype: A much larger clone is a single base away; this may be a read error. This chain connects TRBV7-7 to TRBJ2-5; possibly TRBD2 for D (5 bases). The CDR3 covers 15 residues. Between the trimmed V and J ends, which lost 2 bases and 11 bases, there was a span of 21 bases. From germline, CDR1 is SSHAT and CDR2 FNYEAQ (reference sequence). The CDR3 is CASSLQDSSYNEQYF. DNA of the CDR3: TGTGCCAGCAGCTTACAGGACTCCTCCTACAATGAGCAGTACTTC.

The rearrangement links TRBV24-1 to TRBJ2-1; D is unresolved. Trimming cost V 4 bases and J 10 bases, with 13 bases left between them. The germline CDR1 and CDR2 sequences are KGHDR and SFDVKD. CDR3 size: 13 residues. CDR3 in DNA: TGTGCCACCAGTGACAGAAACGGACGGGAGCAGTTCTTC. This codes for CATSDRNGREQFF.

Remarks on this clonotype: As the CDR3 is not closed by the conserved phenylalanine or tryptophan, this likely results from a read error. DNA of the CDR3: TGTGCCAGCAATGAACAGCGGGGGGTCTACGAGCAGTACTGC. Its translation: CASNEQRGVYEQYC. The chain is built from TRBV2 and TRBJ2-7; 9 bases map to TRBD2. Germline-derived CDR1 and CDR2 are SNHLY and FYNNEI. The CDR3 runs 14 residues.

Remarks on this clonotype: This may be a read error: a much more frequent sequence differs by one nucleotide. The chain couples TRBV7-2 to TRBJ2-2; 7 nucleotides align to TRBD2. This CDR3 has 13 amino acids. Germline V lookup: CDR1 SGHTA, CDR2 FQGNSA. The CDR3 bases are TGTGCCAGCAGCTTATTGCAGGGCGGGGGGCTGTTTTTT. This codes for CASSLLQGGGLFF.

This clonotype was recorded at least ten times. The V and J genes are TRBV11-2 and TRBJ2-3; D ambiguous. The CDR3 runs to 8 residues. V shed 6 bases and J shed 8 bases, with 0 bases lying between them. The germline CDR1 and CDR2 sequences are SGHAT and FQNNGV. CDR3 loop: CASSTQYF. The CDR3 DNA reads as TGTGCCAGCAGTACGCAGTATTTT.

This chain joins TRBV5-6 and TRBJ1-1; 10 bases fit TRBD1. Unmatched junction bases numbered 7, after V lost 7 bases and J lost 1 base. The CDR3 sequence is 15 residues long. Germline CDR1 reads SGHDT; CDR2 reads YYEEEE. The CDR3 nucleotides read TGTGCCAGCGGCTCCGACAGGGGGCCGAACACTGAAGCTTTCTTT. Translating it yields CASGSDRGPNTEAFF.

The sample holds many counts of this clonotype. The chain employs TRBV5-1 and TRBJ2-3, with D unclear. This CDR3 is 14 amino acids long. V was cut by 4 bases and J by 1 base, with 10 bases left in between. Germline V CDR1 and CDR2: SGHRS, YFSETQ. CDR3 sequence: CASSPVIGTDTQYF. The CDR3, as DNA: TGCGCCAGCAGCCCCGTTATAGGCACAGATACGCAGTATTTT.

A note on this clonotype: One base away lies a much larger clone, so this may be a sequencing read error. CDR3 sequence (DNA): TGTGCCAGCAGCCGAGGTCCGGGTTCCACCTACGAGCAGTACTTC. Its protein is CASSRGPGSTYEQYF. This rearrangement joins TRBV3-1 to TRBJ2-7; D gene unclear. Germline CDR1 is LGHDT and CDR2 is YNNKEL (reference sequence). The CDR3 is 15 amino acids. Trimming shortened V by 4 bases and J by 2 bases, and 15 bases separated the two germline ends.

To note about this clonotype: Just one base apart from a much larger clone, this may be a read error. The V call is TRBV9, the J call TRBJ2-1; D assignment may be TRBD1 or TRBD2 (5 bases each). Deletions cut 4 bases from V and 8 bases from J, with 25 bases between. Germline assignment: CDR1 SGDLS and CDR2 YYNGEE. The CDR3 has 17 residues. CDR3 residues: CASSRDEGPYKGDEQFF. In DNA, the CDR3 is TGTGCCAGCAGCCGCGACGAGGGGCCCTATAAGGGCGATGAGCAGTTCTTC.

This clonotype came up many times. The chain's CDR3 is CASSLLVQKETQYF. CDR3 sequence (DNA): TGTGCCAGCAGTCTGCTGGTACAGAAAGAGACCCAGTACTTC. The chain uses TRBV5-8 and TRBJ2-5; D not resolved. V was cut by 5 bases and J by 3 bases, with 14 bases left in between. The germline gives CDR1 SGHTS, CDR2 YDEGEE. The CDR3 length is 14 residues.

The chain recombines TRBV5-1 with TRBJ2-1; 7 nucleotides line up with TRBD2. The germline V gene has CDR1 SGHRS and CDR2 YFSETQ. The CDR3 length is 15 residues. V shed 3 bases, J shed 8 bases, and the junction held 11 bases outside the gene matches. The CDR3 sequence: CASSSGLINSDEQFF. The CDR3 nucleotides are TGCGCCAGCAGCTCGGGACTAATTAATTCTGATGAGCAGTTCTTC. The whole variable domain, remainder taken from reference TRBV5-1 and TRBJ2-1, is KAGVTQTPRYLIKTRGQQVTLSCSPISGHRSVSWYQQTPGQGLQFLFEYFSETQRNKGNFPGRFSGRQFSNSRSEMNVSTLELGDSALYLCASSSGLINSDEQFFGPGTRLTVL.

This clonotype was seen a single time. The chain is built from TRBV25-1 and TRBJ1-2; unclear D gene. Trimming shortened V by 3 bases and J by 12 bases, and 14 bases separated the two germline ends. The CDR3 is 12 residues long. CDR1 and CDR2 from the germline V gene are MGHDK and SYGVNS. The chain's CDR3 is CASSDQYYGHTF. In DNA form, the CDR3 reads TGTGCCAGCAGTGACCAGTACTACGGCCACACCTTC.

This clonotype was recorded many times. This sequence joins TRBV6-2 or TRBV6-3 and TRBJ2-1; TRBD2 agrees at 9 bases. Looked up from germline, CDR1 is MNHEY and CDR2 is SVGEGT. The CDR3 has 16 amino acids. The J segment lost 5 bases and the V segment lost 0 bases, leaving 5 bases of the junction unmatched. CDR3 nucleotide sequence: TGTGCCAGCAGTTACTCGATGCGGGGGGGCGACAATGAGCAGTTCTTC. Translation gives CASSYSMRGGDNEQFF.

The genes are TRBV5-6 and TRBJ2-7; a possible D gene is TRBD1 (6 bases). This CDR3 region has 13 residues. Trimming cost V 5 bases and J 1 base, with 10 bases left between them. Germline loops: CDR1 SGHDT, CDR2 YYEEEE. CDR3 nucleotide sequence: TGTGCCAGCAGGCATACAGGGTCCTACGAGCAGTACTTC. This encodes CASRHTGSYEQYF.